The 6 T cell receptor beta chains given below trace back to one sample, sequenced in a study of cytomegalovirus exposure and HLA in healthy donors. It was with 60 Vbeta and 13 Jbeta primers that the PCR ran. Profiling relied on immunoSEQ multiplex PCR, and the TCRdb table lists in-frame clones only, not all of them. The sample yields around 150,000 clones, roughly three quarters seen once. The sample comprised PBMCs. These receptors originate from a man aged 40-55 years in good health and CMV-seronegative.

This chain joins TRBV7-7 and TRBJ2-7, with 8 positions matching TRBD1. V trimming: 5 bases; J trimming: 5 bases; junction bases outside the gene matches: 8. Germline V CDR1 and CDR2: SSHAT, FNYEAQ (reference sequence). The CDR3 is made up of 14 amino acids. The CDR3 reads CASSPNRGSDEQYF. The CDR3 coding sequence is TGTGCCAGCAGCCCTAACAGGGGGAGCGACGAGCAGTACTTC.

CDR3 DNA: TGTGCAAGTCGCGTAGCCCTCCGGGACAGGGGTGTCGAGCAGTACTTC. The encoded protein is CASRVALRDRGVEQYF. The chain employs TRBV12-2 and TRBJ2-7; the table's D call TRBD1 went unverified against the DNA. TRBV12-2 is noted as a pseudogene. The CDR3 loop spans 16 amino acids.

This chain joins TRBV25-1 and TRBJ1-4, with D possibly TRBD1 on 6 matching bases. Trimming pared 3 bases from V and 8 bases from J, leaving 13 bases between. The CDR3 spans 14 residues. Germline values: CDR1 MGHDK, CDR2 SYGVNS. The CDR3 DNA is TGTGCCAGCAGTGACGGGGGGGCAGGGGAAAAACTGTTTTTT. It encodes CASSDGGAGEKLFF.

V and J are TRBV4-3 and TRBJ2-7; 9 bases agree with TRBD2. The CDR3 consists of 16 residues. The V segment lost 0 bases and the J segment 5 bases; nucleotides outside the gene matches: 8. The germline V gene encodes CDR1 LGHNA and CDR2 YSLEER. CDR3 sequence (DNA): TGCGCCAGCAGCCAAGAGTTTGCCCTAGCGGGGCACGAGCAGTACTTC. Its translation: CASSQEFALAGHEQYF.

The chain links TRBV4-1 to TRBJ2-1, with TRBD1 as a possible D gene (5 bases). This CDR3 has 16 residues. The germline V and J ends were trimmed by 0 bases and 10 bases, with 19 bases remaining between them. The germline CDR1 and CDR2 sequences are MGHRA and YSYEKL. The CDR3 spells CASSQETGLASDEQFF. In nucleotides, the CDR3 is TGCGCCAGCAGCCAAGAAACAGGATTAGCAAGCGACGAGCAGTTCTTC.

This chain connects TRBV10-3 to TRBJ2-7, with D uncertain. V lost 2 bases and J 5 bases, leaving 10 bases between the germline ends. This CDR3 comprises 13 residues. CDR1 is ENHRY and CDR2 is SYGVKD in the germline V gene. CDR3 amino acids: CAISEALLHEQYF. The CDR3, as DNA: TGTGCCATCAGTGAGGCGCTCCTCCACGAGCAGTACTTC.